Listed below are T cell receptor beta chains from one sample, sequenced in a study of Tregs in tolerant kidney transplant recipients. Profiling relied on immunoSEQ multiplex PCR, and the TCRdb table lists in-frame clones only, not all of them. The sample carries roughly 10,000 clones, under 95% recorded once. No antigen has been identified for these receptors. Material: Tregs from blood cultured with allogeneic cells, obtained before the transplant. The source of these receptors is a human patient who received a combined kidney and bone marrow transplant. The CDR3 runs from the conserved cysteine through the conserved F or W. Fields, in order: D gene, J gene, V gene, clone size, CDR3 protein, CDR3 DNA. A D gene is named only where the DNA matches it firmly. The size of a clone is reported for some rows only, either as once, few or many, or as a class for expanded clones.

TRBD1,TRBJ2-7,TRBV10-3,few,CAISDLTGDEQYF,TGTGCCATCAGTGACCTGACAGGGGACGAGCAGTACTTC
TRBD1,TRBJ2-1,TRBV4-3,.,CASSQDLSQGINEQFF,TGCGCCAGCAGCCAAGATCTTTCACAGGGGATCAATGAGCAGTTCTTC
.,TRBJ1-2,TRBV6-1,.,CASSAQGTYGYTF,TGTGCCAGCAGTGCTCAGGGGACCTATGGCTACACCTTC
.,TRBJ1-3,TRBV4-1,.,CASSQAQGRSSGNTIYF,TGCGCCAGCAGCCAGGCCCAGGGCCGGAGCTCTGGAAACACCATATATTTT
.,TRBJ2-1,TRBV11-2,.,CASSLLGPLNEQFF,TGTGCCAGCAGCCTACTAGGACCCCTAAATGAGCAGTTCTTC
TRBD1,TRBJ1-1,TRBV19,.,CASSADRGLNTEAFF,TGTGCCAGTAGTGCAGACAGGGGACTGAACACTGAAGCTTTCTTT
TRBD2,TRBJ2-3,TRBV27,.,CASSLGEGITDTQYF,TGTGCCAGCAGTTTGGGGGAGGGCATCACAGATACGCAGTATTTT
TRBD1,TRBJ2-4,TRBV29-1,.,CSVKGQGANIQYF,TGCAGCGTAAAGGGACAGGGTGCAAACATTCAGTACTTC
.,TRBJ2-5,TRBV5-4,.,CASSLVGGDLQYF,TGTGCCAGCAGCTTGGTAGGGGGTGACCTCCAGTACTTC
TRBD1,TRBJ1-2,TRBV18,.,CASHPGTGGAGSYTF,TGTGCCAGCCACCCGGGGACAGGGGGCGCCGGGAGCTACACCTTC
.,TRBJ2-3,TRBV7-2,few,CASSLLRLRTDTQYF,TGTGCCAGCAGCTTATTGCGGTTACGCACAGATACGCAGTATTTT
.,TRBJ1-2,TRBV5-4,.,CASSETPQGFYGYTF,TGTGCCAGCAGCGAGACCCCACAGGGCTTCTATGGCTACACCTTC
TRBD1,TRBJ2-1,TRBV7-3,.,CASSSSGGSYNEQFF,TGTGCCAGCAGCTCATCAGGGGGTTCCTACAATGAGCAGTTCTTC
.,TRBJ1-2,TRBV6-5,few,CASSYRGGKYGYTF,TGTGCCAGCAGTTACCGGGGGGGGAAGTATGGCTACACCTTC
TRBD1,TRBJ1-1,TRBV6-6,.,CASSASRDRVTEAFF,TGTGCCAGCAGTGCCAGCCGGGACAGGGTGACTGAAGCTTTCTTT
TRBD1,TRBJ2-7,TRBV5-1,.,CASSLDGTGDYEQYF,TGCGCCAGCAGCTTGGACGGGACAGGGGACTACGAGCAGTACTTC
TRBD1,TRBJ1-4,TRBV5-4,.,CASSHRGPNEKLFF,TGTGCCAGCAGCCACAGGGGCCCGAATGAAAAACTGTTTTTT
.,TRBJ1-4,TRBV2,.,CASRRLGTLFF,TGTGCCAGCAGGAGATTAGGGACACTGTTTTTT
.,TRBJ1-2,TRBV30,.,CAWNRDVDGYTF,TGTGCCTGGAATCGAGATGTTGACGGCTACACCTTC
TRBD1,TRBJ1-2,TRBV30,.,CAWSRQGTGEATF,TGTGCCTGGAGCCGCCAAGGGACAGGGGAAGCCACCTTC
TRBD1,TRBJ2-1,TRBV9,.,CASSRSHTGVRSNEQFF,TGTGCCAGCAGTCGGAGCCACACAGGGGTAAGGAGCAATGAGCAGTTCTTC
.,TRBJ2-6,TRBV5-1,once,CASSGGAVSGANVLTF,TGCGCCAGCAGCGGGGGTGCTGTCTCTGGGGCCAACGTCCTGACTTTC
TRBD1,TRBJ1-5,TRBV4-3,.,CASSHLVTGVPQHF,TGCGCCAGCAGCCATCTCGTCACAGGGGTGCCCCAGCATTTT
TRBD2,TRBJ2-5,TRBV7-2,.,CASRRTSGQETQYF,TGTGCCAGCAGACGGACTAGCGGACAAGAGACCCAGTACTTC
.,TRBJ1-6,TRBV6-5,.,CASSYVGGYNSPLHF,TGTGCCAGTAGTTACGTGGGGGGCTATAATTCACCCCTCCACTTT
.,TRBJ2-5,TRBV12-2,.,CASRYGRGGYQETQYF,TGTGCAAGTCGCTACGGGCGCGGGGGGTACCAAGAGACCCAGTACTTC
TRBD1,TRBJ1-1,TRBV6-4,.,CASKLQGEGTEAFF,TGTGCCAGCAAGCTACAGGGGGAGGGCACTGAAGCTTTCTTT
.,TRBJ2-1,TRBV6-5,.,CASSRGNGPYNEQFF,TGTGCCAGCAGTAGGGGCAACGGACCCTACAATGAGCAGTTCTTC